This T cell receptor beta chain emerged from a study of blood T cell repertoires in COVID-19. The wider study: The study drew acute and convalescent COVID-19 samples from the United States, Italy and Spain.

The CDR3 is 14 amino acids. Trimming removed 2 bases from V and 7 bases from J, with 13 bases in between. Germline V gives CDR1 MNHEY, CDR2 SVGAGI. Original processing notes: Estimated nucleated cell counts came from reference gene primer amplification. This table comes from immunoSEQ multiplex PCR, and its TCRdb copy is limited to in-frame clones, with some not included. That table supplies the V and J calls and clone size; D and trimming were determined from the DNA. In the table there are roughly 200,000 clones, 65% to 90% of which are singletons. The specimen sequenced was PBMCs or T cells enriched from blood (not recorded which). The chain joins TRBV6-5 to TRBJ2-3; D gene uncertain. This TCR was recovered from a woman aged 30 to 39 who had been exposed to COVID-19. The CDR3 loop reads CASSYGPAANTQYF. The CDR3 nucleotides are TGTGCCAGCAGTTACGGGCCCGCCGCCAATACGCAGTATTTT.